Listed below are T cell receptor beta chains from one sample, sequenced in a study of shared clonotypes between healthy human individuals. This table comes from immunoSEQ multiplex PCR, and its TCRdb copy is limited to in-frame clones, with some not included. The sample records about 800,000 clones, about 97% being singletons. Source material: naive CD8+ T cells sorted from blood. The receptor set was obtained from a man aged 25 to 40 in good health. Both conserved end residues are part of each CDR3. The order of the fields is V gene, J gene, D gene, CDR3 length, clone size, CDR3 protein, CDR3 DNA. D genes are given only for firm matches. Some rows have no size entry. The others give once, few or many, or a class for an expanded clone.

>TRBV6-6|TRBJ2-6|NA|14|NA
CASRQGSGANVLTF
TGTGCCAGCAGACAGGGTTCCGGGGCCAACGTCCTGACTTTC
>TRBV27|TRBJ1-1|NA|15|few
CASSLSVNMNTEAFF
TGTGCCAGCAGTTTATCGGTAAACATGAACACTGAAGCTTTCTTT
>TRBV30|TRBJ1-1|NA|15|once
CAWSKDSGRNTEAFF
TGTGCCTGGAGTAAAGACAGCGGTCGGAACACTGAAGCTTTCTTT
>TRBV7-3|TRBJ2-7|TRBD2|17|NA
CASSLKGRSSGSDEQYF
TGTGCCAGCAGCTTAAAAGGCAGGAGTAGCGGGAGTGACGAGCAGTACTTC
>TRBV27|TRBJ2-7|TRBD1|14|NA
CASSPGTGGHEQYF
TGTGCCAGCAGCCCGGGGACAGGGGGCCACGAGCAGTACTTC
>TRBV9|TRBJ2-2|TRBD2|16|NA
CASSSGTSEPTGELFF
TGTGCCAGCAGCTCCGGGACTAGCGAACCCACCGGGGAGCTGTTTTTT
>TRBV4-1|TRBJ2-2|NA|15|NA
CASSQSWQVSGELFF
TGCGCCAGCAGCCAAAGTTGGCAGGTTTCCGGGGAGCTGTTTTTT
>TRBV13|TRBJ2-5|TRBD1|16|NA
CASSFPGTGNRETQYF
TGTGCCAGCAGCTTCCCCGGGACAGGGAACCGAGAGACCCAGTACTTC
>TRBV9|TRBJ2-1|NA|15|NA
CASSVEGTTYNEQFF
TGTGCCAGCAGCGTAGAAGGGACAACGTACAATGAGCAGTTCTTC
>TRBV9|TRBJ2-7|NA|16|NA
CASSVGRERSSYEQYF
TGTGCCAGCAGCGTAGGGAGGGAAAGGAGCTCCTACGAGCAGTACTTC
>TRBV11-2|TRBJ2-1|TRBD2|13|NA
CASSLELAVEQFF
TGTGCCAGCAGCTTAGAGCTAGCGGTTGAGCAGTTCTTC
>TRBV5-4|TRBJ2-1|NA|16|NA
CASRGHGGEAANEQFF
TGTGCCAGCCGGGGCCATGGCGGGGAGGCGGCCAATGAGCAGTTCTTC
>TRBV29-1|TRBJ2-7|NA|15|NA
CSVEDQGKVTYEQYF
TGCAGCGTTGAAGATCAGGGTAAAGTAACCTACGAGCAGTACTTC
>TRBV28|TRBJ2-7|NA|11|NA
CASSLSAEQYF
TGTGCCAGCAGTTTATCAGCCGAGCAGTACTTC
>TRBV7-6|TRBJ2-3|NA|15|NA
CASTTRWGATDTQYF
TGTGCCAGCACCACCAGGTGGGGGGCCACAGATACGCAGTATTTT
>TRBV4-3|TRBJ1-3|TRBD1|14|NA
CASSLGTGRNTIYF
TGCGCCAGCAGCCTAGGGACAGGGCGAAACACCATATATTTT
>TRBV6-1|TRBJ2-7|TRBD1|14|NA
CASSVSQGGYEQYF
TGTGCCAGCAGTGTCTCACAGGGGGGCTACGAGCAGTACTTC